This entry describes one T cell receptor (beta chain). Antigen unknown. This specimen comes from a study of OX40 agonist ivuxolimab in advanced cancers. Across the whole study: Patients treated during dose escalation were battling hepatocellular carcinoma, melanoma, renal cell or head and neck cancer. Three dose-escalation patients had partial responses: one with hepatocellular carcinoma and two with cutaneous melanoma. Overall study findings and caveats: Antigen specificity remained undetermined for the expanded peripheral T cells. CD8+ T cells showed, on average, more clonal expansion than CD4+ cells.

The CDR3 runs to 14 residues. CDR1 is LNHDA, CDR2 SQIVND, per germline (reference sequence). The V segment lost 5 bases and the J segment 4 bases; nucleotides outside the gene matches: 4. The protocol was immunoSEQ multiplex PCR, while the TCRdb copy is restricted to in-frame clones and leaves out a portion. The sample contains tens of thousands of clones, more than 75% of which appear only once. The genes are TRBV19 and TRBJ1-1, with 10 bases aligning to TRBD1. Sequenced material: CD4+ or CD8+ T cells sorted from blood, taken in a trial of the OX40 agonist ivuxolimab. This TCR was sampled from an adult with an advanced solid tumor such as melanoma, head and neck, liver or kidney cancer. The chain's CDR3 is CASSPWTGGTEAFF. In DNA form, the CDR3 reads TGTGCCAGTAGTCCATGGACAGGGGGCACTGAAGCTTTCTTT.